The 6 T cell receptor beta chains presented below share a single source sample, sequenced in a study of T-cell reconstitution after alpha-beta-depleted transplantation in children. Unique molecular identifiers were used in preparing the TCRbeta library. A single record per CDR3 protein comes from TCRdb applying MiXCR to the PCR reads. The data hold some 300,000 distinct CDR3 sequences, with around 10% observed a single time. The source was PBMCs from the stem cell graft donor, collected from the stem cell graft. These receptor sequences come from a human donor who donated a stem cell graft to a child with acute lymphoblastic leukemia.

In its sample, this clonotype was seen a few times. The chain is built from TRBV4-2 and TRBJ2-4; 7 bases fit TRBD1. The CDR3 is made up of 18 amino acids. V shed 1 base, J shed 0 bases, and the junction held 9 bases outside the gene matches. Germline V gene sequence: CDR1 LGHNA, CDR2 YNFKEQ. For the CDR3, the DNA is TGTGCCAGCAGCCAAGGAGGGGGCAGGGTAATAGCCAAAAACATTCAGTACTTC. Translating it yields CASSQGGGRVIAKNIQYF.

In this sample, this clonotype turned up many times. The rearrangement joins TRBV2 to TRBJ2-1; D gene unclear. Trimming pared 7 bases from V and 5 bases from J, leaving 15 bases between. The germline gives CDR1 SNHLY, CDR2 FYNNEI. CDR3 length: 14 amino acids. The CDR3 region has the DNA TGTGCCAGCACTGGGTTCCCCGACGACAATGAGCAGTTCTTC. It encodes CASTGFPDDNEQFF.

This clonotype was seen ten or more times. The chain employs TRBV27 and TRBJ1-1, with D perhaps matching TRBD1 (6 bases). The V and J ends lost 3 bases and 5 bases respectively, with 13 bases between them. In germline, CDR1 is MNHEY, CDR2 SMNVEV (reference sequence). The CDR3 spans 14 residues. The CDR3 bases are TGTGCCAGCAGTTTTCTAGGGGGAAGGACTGAAGCTTTCTTT. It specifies CASSFLGGRTEAFF.

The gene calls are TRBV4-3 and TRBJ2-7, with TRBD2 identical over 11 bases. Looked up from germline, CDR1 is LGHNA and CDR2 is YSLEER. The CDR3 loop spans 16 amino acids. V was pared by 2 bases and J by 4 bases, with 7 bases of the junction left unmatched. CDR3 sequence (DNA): TGCGCCAGCAGCCAACTTGGACTAGCGGGTGGTTACGAGCAGTACTTC. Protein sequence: CASSQLGLAGGYEQYF.

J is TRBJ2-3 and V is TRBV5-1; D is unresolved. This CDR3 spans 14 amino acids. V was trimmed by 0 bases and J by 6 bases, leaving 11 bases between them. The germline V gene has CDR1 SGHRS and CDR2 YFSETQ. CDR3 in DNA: TGCGCCAGCAGCTTGGGGTTTGCCCCGGATACGCAGTATTTT. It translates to CASSLGFAPDTQYF.

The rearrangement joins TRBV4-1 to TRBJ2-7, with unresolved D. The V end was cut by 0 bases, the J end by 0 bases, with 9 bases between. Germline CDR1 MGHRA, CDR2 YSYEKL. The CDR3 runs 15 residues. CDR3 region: CASSQDPGYSYEQYF. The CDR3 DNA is TGCGCCAGCAGCCAAGATCCCGGTTACTCCTACGAGCAGTACTTC.